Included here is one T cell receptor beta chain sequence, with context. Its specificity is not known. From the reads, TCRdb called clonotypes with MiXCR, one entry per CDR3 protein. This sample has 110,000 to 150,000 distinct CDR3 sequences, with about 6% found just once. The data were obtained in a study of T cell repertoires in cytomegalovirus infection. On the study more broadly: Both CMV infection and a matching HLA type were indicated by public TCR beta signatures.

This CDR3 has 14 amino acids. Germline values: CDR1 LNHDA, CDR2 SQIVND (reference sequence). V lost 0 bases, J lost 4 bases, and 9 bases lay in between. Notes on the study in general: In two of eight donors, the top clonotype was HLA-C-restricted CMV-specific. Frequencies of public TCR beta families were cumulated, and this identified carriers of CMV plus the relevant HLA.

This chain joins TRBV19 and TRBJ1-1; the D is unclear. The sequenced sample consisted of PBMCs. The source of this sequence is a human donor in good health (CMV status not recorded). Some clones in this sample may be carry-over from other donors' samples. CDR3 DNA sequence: TGTGCCAGTAGTATAGATCGGGGAGGCACTGAAGCTTTCTTT. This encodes CASSIDRGGTEAFF.